The subject of this entry is one T cell receptor beta chain. Its target is not known. This CDR3 comprises 12 residues. Germline CDR1 SGHVS, CDR2 FNYEAQ. Deletions cut 4 bases from V and 9 bases from J, with 10 bases between. This sample stems from a study of shared clonotypes between healthy human individuals. Study-level findings and limits: Non-shared clonotypes displayed generation probabilities falling below those of clonotypes present in all four donors.

Per sorted-subset replicate PCR, input was approximately 0.2 ug DNA, representing roughly 29,000 T cell genomes. This table comes from immunoSEQ multiplex PCR, and its TCRdb copy is limited to in-frame clones, with some not included. The sample includes some 500,000 clones, 95% to 96% of them seen just once. The V gene is TRBV7-6, the J gene TRBJ2-1; weak D call: TRBD2 (5 bases). This TCR was sampled from a woman aged 30 to 39 in good health. The sequenced material came from naive CD4+ T cells sorted from blood. The subset was: CD45RA+ positively selected. The CDR3 sequence is CASSSNAGEQFF. DNA of the CDR3: TGTGCCAGCAGCTCAAACGCGGGTGAGCAGTTCTTC.